One and the same sample provided the 21 T cell receptor beta chains below, sequenced in a study of cytomegalovirus exposure and HLA in healthy donors (dated by TCRdb to 2017 to 2019). Receptor libraries were prepared by the immunoSEQ multiplex PCR assay. The multiplex PCR relied on a mix of 60 forward primers for TCR Vbeta segments and 13 reverse primers for TCR Jbeta segments. Imported from immuneACCESS, the table was reduced by TCRdb to in-frame sequences with V and J called. These copies leave out some clones; in studies compared against another copy, an unresolved V gene accounts for under half, and the cause of the remainder is not known. The sample table shows roughly 160,000 clones, and 79% are seen once. The ten largest clones represent approximately 2.3% of the sample. Source material: PBMCs. These receptors originate from a man aged 40-49 years in good health and CMV-seronegative.

The table lists this clone with a count of one. The genes are TRBV28 and TRBJ2-1; TRBD1 might be the D (5 bases). Germline lookup yields CDR1 MDHEN and CDR2 SYDVKM. Trimming removed 4 bases from V and 15 bases from J, with 16 bases in between. This CDR3 has 12 amino acids. CDR3 in DNA: TGTGCCAGCAGTTGGACCCCAACAGGTCGGTTCTTC. Amino acid sequence: CASSWTPTGRFF.

The rearrangement links TRBV28 to TRBJ2-7; possibly TRBD2 for D (6 bases). The germline V and J ends were trimmed by 7 bases and 7 bases, with 14 bases remaining between them. The CDR3 consists of 12 residues. The germline CDR1 and CDR2 sequences are MDHEN and SYDVKM. DNA of the CDR3: TGTGCCAGCACCGTAAATGGGGGGGAGCAGTACTTC. Translated, it gives CASTVNGGEQYF.

This clone was seen a few times. V gene TRBV12-2 combines with J gene TRBJ1-6; the table calls TRBD1, which could not be checked here. TRBV12-2 has pseudogene status. This CDR3 has 15 amino acids. CDR3 sequence: CASRFLQGRSSPLHF. The CDR3 coding sequence is TGTGCAAGTCGCTTTTTACAGGGGCGGAGTTCACCCCTCCACTTT.

A few counts support this clone. The rearrangement joins TRBV18 to TRBJ2-1; a weak D match, TRBD2 (6 bases). Per germline, CDR1 KGHSH and CDR2 LQKENI. Trimming took 4 bases from V and 0 from J, leaving 13 bases between them. This CDR3 comprises 16 residues. CDR3 DNA sequence: TGTGCCAGCTCACTGGGACTTTTCAGCTCCTACAATGAGCAGTTCTTC. Its protein is CASSLGLFSSYNEQFF.

V and J are TRBV6-6 and TRBJ2-3; 10 nucleotides match TRBD1. The germline CDR1 and CDR2 sequences are MNHNY and SVGAGI (reference sequence). J gave up 1 base and V 6 bases, and 4 bases lay outside the gene matches. CDR3 length: 15 residues. This chain's CDR3 is CASRTGGGGTDTQYF. The CDR3 DNA follows: TGTGCCAGCAGGACAGGGGGCGGAGGCACAGATACGCAGTATTTT.

This clone turned up a few times. V usage is TRBV19 and J usage is TRBJ1-1, with D maybe TRBD1 (6 bases). CDR1 is LNHDA, CDR2 SQIVND, per germline (reference sequence). The CDR3 covers 13 residues. Trimming removed 6 bases at V and 5 bases at J, with 13 bases between. The CDR3 DNA is TGTGCCAGTAGCTATCTCAGGGGTACTGAAGCTTTCTTT. This gives the protein CASSYLRGTEAFF.

This clone was seen only a few times. J is TRBJ1-5 and V is TRBV28; the D is unclear. V lost 1 base to trimming and J lost 0 bases, with 22 bases between them. Germline V lookup: CDR1 MDHEN, CDR2 SYDVKM. The CDR3 length is 20 residues. The CDR3 spells CASSLLGRPRSFYSNQPQHF. As DNA, the CDR3 is TGTGCCAGCAGTTTATTGGGCAGGCCCCGCTCGTTCTATAGCAATCAGCCCCAGCATTTT.

This clone appeared a few times. The V gene is TRBV5-6, the J gene TRBJ2-3; 7 nucleotides align to TRBD1. This CDR3 is 19 amino acids long. Germline V gives CDR1 SGHDT, CDR2 YYEEEE. After removal of 1 base from V and 2 bases from J, the junction contained 16 bases not matched to a gene. In nucleotides, the CDR3 is TGTGCCAGCAGCTTGTTCCGAGTTTCGACAGGGAGAAACACAGATACGCAGTATTTT. Translated, it gives CASSLFRVSTGRNTDTQYF.

This chain joins TRBV4-1 and TRBJ2-2; 8 nucleotides match TRBD1. The germline V gene has CDR1 MGHRA and CDR2 YSYEKL. The CDR3 extends over 18 amino acids. The junction had 10 bases not matched to a gene; V was cut back by 1 base and J by 3 bases. CDR3: CASSQVFSRQGHTGELFF. CDR3 DNA sequence: TGCGCCAGCAGCCAAGTATTCTCGAGACAGGGGCACACCGGGGAGCTGTTTTTT.

The V and J genes are TRBV7-9 and TRBJ2-2, with 15 bases identical to TRBD2. The CDR3 extends over 16 amino acids. The germline gives CDR1 SEHNR, CDR2 FQNEAQ (reference sequence). Trimming took 5 bases from V and 7 from J; bases not matched to a gene: 5. The CDR3 spells CASSRGLAGGSGELFF. The CDR3 bases are TGTGCCAGCAGCAGAGGACTAGCGGGAGGGAGCGGGGAGCTGTTTTTT.

This chain links TRBV12-5 with TRBJ1-3; D gene unclear. The V gene's germline CDR1 is LGHNT and CDR2 FRNRAP. The CDR3 sequence is 16 residues long. V lost 7 bases and J lost 0, with 16 bases in between. The CDR3 loop reads CASANSRHPSGNTIYF. For the CDR3, the DNA is TGTGCTAGTGCCAACTCCAGACACCCCTCTGGAAACACCATATATTTT.

J is TRBJ2-3 and V is TRBV29-1; 9 nucleotides match TRBD1. V was clipped by 7 bases and J by 3 bases; unmatched bases: 11. The CDR3 runs to 15 residues. Germline assignment: CDR1 SQVTM and CDR2 ANQGSEA. DNA of the CDR3: TGCAGCGCCGGGGGCGGGACAGGGACTACAGATACGCAGTATTTT. This translates into CSAGGGTGTTDTQYF.

The chain carries TRBV6-1 and TRBJ2-5; 12 bases are shared with TRBD2. The germline V gene has CDR1 MNHNS and CDR2 SASEGT. The CDR3 has 13 residues. V lost 8 bases and J lost 2; bases outside the gene matches: 0. The CDR3 sequence: CASGLAGQETQYF. In DNA, the CDR3 is TGTGCCAGCGGACTAGCGGGACAAGAGACCCAGTACTTC.

J is TRBJ2-7 and V is TRBV11-1; 9 bases map to TRBD1. Unmatched junction bases numbered 5, after V lost 1 base and J lost 4 bases. There are 15 residues in the CDR3. Germline V gene data show CDR1 as SGHAT and CDR2 as FQDESV (reference sequence). As DNA, the CDR3 is TGTGCCAGCAGCTTAGATGGACAGGGGTTATACGAGCAGTACTTC. Protein product: CASSLDGQGLYEQYF. Combining the CDR3 with reference TRBV11-1 and TRBJ2-7 gives the whole variable domain EAEVAQSPRYKITEKSQAVAFWCDPISGHATLYWYRQILGQGPELLVQFQDESVVDDSQLPKDRFSAERLKGVDSTLKIQPAELGDSAMYLCASSLDGQGLYEQYFGPGTRLTVT.

The chain employs TRBV19 and TRBJ2-1; 11 bases fit TRBD1. Germline CDR1 is LNHDA and CDR2 is SQIVND (reference sequence). V shed 1 base, J shed 16 bases, and the junction held 3 bases outside the gene matches. The CDR3 consists of 12 residues. The CDR3 here is CASSIGDRGSFF. DNA of the CDR3: TGTGCCAGTAGTATAGGGGACAGGGGGTCATTCTTC. Full variable domain (rest looked up from reference TRBV19 and TRBJ2-1): DGGITQSPKYLFRKEGQNVTLSCEQNLNHDAMYWYRQDPGQGLRLIYYSQIVNDFQKGDIAEGYSVSREKKESFPLTVTSAQKNPTAFYLCASSIGDRGSFFGPGTRLTVL.

V is TRBV27 and J is TRBJ2-1, with 7 bases fitting TRBD2. Germline V gene data show CDR1 as MNHEY and CDR2 as SMNVEV (reference sequence). This CDR3 is 13 amino acids long. After removal of 4 bases from V and 4 bases from J, the junction contained 1 base not matched to a gene. This chain's CDR3 is CASSSSGYNEQFF. CDR3 DNA: TGTGCCAGCAGTTCTAGCGGTTACAATGAGCAGTTCTTC.

This clone was seen a handful of times. The chain links TRBV9 to TRBJ2-1; D not certain. V was trimmed by 3 bases and J by 7 bases, leaving 14 bases between them. The V gene's germline CDR1 is SGDLS and CDR2 YYNGEE. This CDR3 has 14 residues. The CDR3 protein is CASSETPVGNEQFF. The DNA of the CDR3 is TGTGCCAGCAGCGAGACACCGGTTGGAAATGAGCAGTTCTTC.

This clone was detected only a few times. The J gene is TRBJ2-5, the V gene TRBV7-9, with TRBD2 matching over 10 bases. The CDR3 length is 16 residues. J was trimmed by 5 bases and V by 5 bases; bases with no gene match: 11. Germline V gives CDR1 SEHNR, CDR2 FQNEAQ (reference sequence). The CDR3 is CASSPRTSGPRETQYF. In nucleotides, the CDR3 is TGTGCCAGCAGCCCCCGGACTAGCGGCCCTCGGGAGACCCAGTACTTC.

The J gene is TRBJ2-7, the V gene TRBV2, with D maybe TRBD1 (5 bases). Germline assignment: CDR1 SNHLY and CDR2 FYNNEI. Trimming cost V 4 bases and J 4 bases, with 23 bases left between them. There are 17 residues in the CDR3. CDR3 sequence: CASSASPTGEQPYEQYF. The DNA for the CDR3 is TGTGCCAGCAGTGCTTCACCTACAGGAGAACAACCTTACGAGCAGTACTTC. The variable domain in full, completed from reference TRBV2 and TRBJ2-7, reads EPEVTQTPSHQVTQMGQEVILRCVPISNHLYFYWYRQILGQKVEFLVSFYNNEISEKSEIFDDQFSVERPDGSNFTLKIRSTKLEDSAMYFCASSASPTGEQPYEQYFGPGTRLTVT.

This chain joins TRBV27 and TRBJ2-1; 14 positions agree with TRBD2. With V trimmed by 6 bases and J by 9 bases, 10 bases remained unmatched. This CDR3 contains 16 residues. CDR1 and CDR2 from the germline V gene are MNHEY and SMNVEV (reference sequence). CDR3 sequence (DNA): TGTGCCAGCAGCCCCCGACGACTAGCGGGAGGGGGTGAGCAGTTCTTC. Translated: CASSPRRLAGGGEQFF.

The gene calls are TRBV19 and TRBJ2-5; 8 nucleotides match TRBD1. The last part of the DNA fits TRBJ2-7 better; the J call may be wrong. This CDR3 contains 15 residues. Germline V CDR1 and CDR2: LNHDA, SQIVND (reference sequence). The DNA of the CDR3 is TGTGCCAGTAGTATGGGACAGGCTTCTCACTACGAGCAGTACTTC. It yields the protein CASSMGQASHYEQYF.